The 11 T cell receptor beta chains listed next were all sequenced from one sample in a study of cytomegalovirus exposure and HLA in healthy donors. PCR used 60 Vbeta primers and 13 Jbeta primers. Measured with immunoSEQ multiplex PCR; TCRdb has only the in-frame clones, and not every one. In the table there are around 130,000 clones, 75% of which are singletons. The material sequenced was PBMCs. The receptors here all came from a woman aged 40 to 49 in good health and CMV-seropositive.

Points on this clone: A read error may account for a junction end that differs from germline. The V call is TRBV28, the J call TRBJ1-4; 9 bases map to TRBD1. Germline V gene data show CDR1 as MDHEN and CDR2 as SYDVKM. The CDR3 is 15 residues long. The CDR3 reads CASSFSTGGNGKLFF. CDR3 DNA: TGTGCCAGCAGTTTTTCGACAGGGGGGAATGGAAAACTGTTTTTT.

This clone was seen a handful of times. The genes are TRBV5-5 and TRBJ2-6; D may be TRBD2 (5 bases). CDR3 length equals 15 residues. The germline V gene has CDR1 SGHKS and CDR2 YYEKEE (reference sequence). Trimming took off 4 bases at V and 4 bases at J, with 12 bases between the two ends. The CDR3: CASSNDRRGANVLTF. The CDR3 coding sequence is TGTGCCAGCAGCAACGACCGGAGGGGGGCCAACGTCCTGACTTTC.

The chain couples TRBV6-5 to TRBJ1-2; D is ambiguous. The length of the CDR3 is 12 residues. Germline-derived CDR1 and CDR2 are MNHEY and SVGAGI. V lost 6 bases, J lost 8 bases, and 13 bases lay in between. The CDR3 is CASSPVGLGYTF. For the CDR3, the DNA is TGTGCCAGCAGCCCCGTCGGGTTGGGCTACACCTTC.

CDR3 sequence reads: CASAPSRFAGNTIYF. The CDR3 DNA reads TGTGCTAGTGCCCCGTCCCGTTTCGCTGGAAACACCATATATTTT. The chain links TRBV12-5 to TRBJ1-3; no clear D gene. The CDR3 runs 15 residues. Germline V gives CDR1 LGHNT, CDR2 FRNRAP. V lost 7 bases to trimming and J lost 2 bases, with 15 bases between them.

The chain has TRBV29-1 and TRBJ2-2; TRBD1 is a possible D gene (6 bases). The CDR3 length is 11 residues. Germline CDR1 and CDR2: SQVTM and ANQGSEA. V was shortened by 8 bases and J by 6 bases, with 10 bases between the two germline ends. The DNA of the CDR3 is TGCAGCACAGGGTGGCCCGGGGAGCTGTTTTTT. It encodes CSTGWPGELFF.

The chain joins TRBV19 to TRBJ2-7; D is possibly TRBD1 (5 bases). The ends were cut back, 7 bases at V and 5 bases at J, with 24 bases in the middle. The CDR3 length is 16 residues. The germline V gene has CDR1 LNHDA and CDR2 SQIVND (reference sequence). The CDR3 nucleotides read TGTGCCAGTACCAATAGTCAGGGCCTTTCCCTGAACGAGCAGTACTTC. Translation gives CASTNSQGLSLNEQYF. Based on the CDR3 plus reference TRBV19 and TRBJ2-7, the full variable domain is DGGITQSPKYLFRKEGQNVTLSCEQNLNHDAMYWYRQDPGQGLRLIYYSQIVNDFQKGDIAEGYSVSREKKESFPLTVTSAQKNPTAFYLCASTNSQGLSLNEQYFGPGTRLTVT.

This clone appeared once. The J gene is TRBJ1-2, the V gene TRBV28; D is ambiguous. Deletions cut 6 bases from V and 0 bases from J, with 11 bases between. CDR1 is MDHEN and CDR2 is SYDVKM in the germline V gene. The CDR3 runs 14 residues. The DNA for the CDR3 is TGTGCCAGCAGGCTCACACAGTCTAACTATGGCTACACCTTC. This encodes CASRLTQSNYGYTF.

This CDR3 reads CASSKSLVREDTQYF. The CDR3 coding sequence is TGTGCCAGCAGCAAATCTCTAGTAAGAGAAGATACGCAGTATTTT. This chain connects TRBV21-1 to TRBJ2-3; the table gives TRBD2 as D, unverified against the DNA. TRBV21-1 is a listed pseudogene. The CDR3 runs 15 residues.

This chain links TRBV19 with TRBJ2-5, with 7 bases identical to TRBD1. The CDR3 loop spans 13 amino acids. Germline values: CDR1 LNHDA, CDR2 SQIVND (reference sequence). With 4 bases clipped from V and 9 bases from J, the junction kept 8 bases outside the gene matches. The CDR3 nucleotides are TGTGCCAGTAGTAGCGACAGGGATTTTGCCCAGTACTTC. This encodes CASSSDRDFAQYF. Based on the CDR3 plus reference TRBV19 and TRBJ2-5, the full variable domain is DGGITQSPKYLFRKEGQNVTLSCEQNLNHDAMYWYRQDPGQGLRLIYYSQIVNDFQKGDIAEGYSVSREKKESFPLTVTSAQKNPTAFYLCASSSDRDFAQYFGPGTRLLVL.

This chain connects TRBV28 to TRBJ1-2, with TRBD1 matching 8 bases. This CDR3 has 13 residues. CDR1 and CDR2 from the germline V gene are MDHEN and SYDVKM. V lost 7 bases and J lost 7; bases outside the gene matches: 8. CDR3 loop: CASINGQGAGYTF. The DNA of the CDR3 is TGTGCCAGCATTAATGGACAGGGAGCTGGCTACACCTTC.

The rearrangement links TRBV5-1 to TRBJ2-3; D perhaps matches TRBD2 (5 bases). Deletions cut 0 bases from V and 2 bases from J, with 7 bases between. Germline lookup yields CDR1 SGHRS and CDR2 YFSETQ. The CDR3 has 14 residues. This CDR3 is CASSLGEITDTQYF. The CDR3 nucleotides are TGCGCCAGCAGCTTGGGGGAGATCACAGATACGCAGTATTTT.